The TCR beta chain under discussion was sequenced for a study of T cell changes during pregnancy in multiple sclerosis. CDR3 size: 17 residues. Germline-derived CDR1 and CDR2 are MDHEN and SYDVKM. V gave up 6 bases and J gave up 0 bases; unmatched junction bases: 11. Produced via immunoSEQ multiplex PCR; TCRdb's table is partial and in-frame only. The data show some 40,000 clones, about nine tenths seen once. This TCR came from a female donor in good health, enrolled as a control in a pregnancy study. The genes are TRBV28 and TRBJ1-5, with 7 bases aligning to TRBD1. Sequenced here: peripheral blood, sampled in the second trimester of pregnancy. CDR3 residues: CASRASDRTYSNQPQHF. CDR3 DNA sequence: TGTGCCAGCAGGGCCTCGGACAGGACCTATAGCAATCAGCCCCAGCATTTT.